This T cell receptor (beta chain) was profiled in a study of T cells in Graves' hyperthyroidism and ophthalmopathy. Findings and caveats of the study: Ophthalmopathy, as predicted by the model, came a median 6.5 months after the prediction.

RNA transcripts provided the source from which TCR beta CDR3 regions were amplified. The TCR CDR3 was amplified in a first-round RT-PCR using the HTBI primer set. TCRdb recomputed calls from the multiplex PCR reads with MiXCR, one row per CDR3 protein. This sample has some 400,000 distinct CDR3 sequences, with approximately 19% found just once. The CDR3 is 14 amino acids. Looked up from germline, CDR1 is SGDLS and CDR2 is YYNGEE. The V segment lost 7 bases and the J segment 4 bases; nucleotides outside the gene matches: 10. The table lists this clonotype with a few counts. The target antigen is unknown.

J is TRBJ1-1 and V is TRBV9, with 7 positions matching TRBD1. The sequence came from a woman aged 18 to 35 with Graves' hyperthyroidism. What was sequenced was blood. In DNA form, the CDR3 reads TGTGCCAGCGGCGATACAGGGGATGGCACTGAAGCTTTCTTT. This sequence encodes CASGDTGDGTEAFF.